This TCR beta chain stems from a study of early T cells in non-severe SARS-CoV-2 infection. Across the whole study: From unsorted whole blood, bulk RNA was sequenced, and the chains remained unpaired. Study-wide results and limits: The matching step, a VDJdb search, favored anti-spike CD8 responses and missed private and CD4 specificities.

In regard to this clonotype: Its target is not known.

V lost 4 bases and J lost 2, with 9 bases in between. The germline gives CDR1 SGHTA, CDR2 FQGNSA. This CDR3 contains 13 residues. Researchers attached unique molecular identifiers to individual cDNA molecules. TCRdb reprocessed the 5' RACE reads with MiXCR, giving one entry per CDR3 protein. Of 50,000 to 60,000 distinct CDR3 sequences in the sample, about 8% were seen once. The source material was whole blood. The receptor comes from an adult who was a healthcare worker with PCR-confirmed SARS-CoV-2 infection or an uninfected control (not recorded which). The V gene is TRBV7-2, the J gene TRBJ2-7, with D possibly matching TRBD2 (5 bases). The CDR3 region is CASSSSGTYEQYF. CDR3 bases: TGTGCCAGCAGCTCCTCCGGGACCTACGAGCAGTACTTC.